These 24 T cell receptor beta chains were all obtained from the same sample, sequenced in a study of T cell changes during pregnancy in multiple sclerosis. Produced via immunoSEQ multiplex PCR; TCRdb's table is partial and in-frame only. The top ten hold 2.5% to 3% of the sample, which has about 59,000 clones, around 94% seen once. The material was CD8+ T cells from peripheral blood mononuclear cells, obtained after pregnancy. Source of these receptors: a female donor with multiple sclerosis, enrolled in a pregnancy study.

A single count supports this clone. The chain joins TRBV28 to TRBJ2-7; D possibly corresponds to TRBD1 (6 bases). The CDR3 is made up of 11 amino acids. The V end was cut by 9 bases, the J end by 5 bases, with 11 bases between. Per germline, CDR1 MDHEN and CDR2 SYDVKM. CDR3 loop: CASNRVNEQYF. The DNA of the CDR3 is TGTGCCAGTAACAGGGTGAACGAGCAGTACTTC.

The chain employs TRBV4-1 and TRBJ2-7, with unresolved D. CDR1 is MGHRA, CDR2 YSYEKL, per germline. The CDR3 has 16 amino acids. Deletions cut 1 base from V and 1 base from J, with 14 bases between. In DNA, the CDR3 is TGCGCCAGCAGCCAAGTTGGCCTTACCCCATCCTACGAGCAGTACTTC. Amino acid sequence: CASSQVGLTPSYEQYF.

J is TRBJ2-3 and V is TRBV28; D ambiguous. The CDR3 is 13 amino acids. Germline CDR1 MDHEN, CDR2 SYDVKM. Trimming removed 8 bases from V and 0 bases from J, with 9 bases in between. The CDR3 spells CASLAESTDTQYF. CDR3 coding DNA: TGTGCCAGCTTAGCAGAAAGCACAGATACGCAGTATTTT.

The rearrangement links TRBV6-6 to TRBJ2-2; D ambiguous. Germline lookup yields CDR1 MNHNY and CDR2 SVGAGI (reference sequence). CDR3 length: 11 residues. Trimming stripped 5 bases from V and 8 bases from J, with 6 bases between. This CDR3 is CASSPQGELFF. CDR3 DNA sequence: TGTGCCAGCAGTCCTCAGGGGGAGCTGTTTTTT.

The chain recombines TRBV27 with TRBJ2-3, with TRBD2 as a possible D gene (6 bases). The CDR3 sequence is 18 residues long. V lost 5 bases, J lost 0 bases, and 21 bases lay in between. CDR1 and CDR2 from the germline V gene are MNHEY and SMNVEV (reference sequence). The chain's CDR3 is CASSRGVGSGSSTDTQYF. The CDR3 nucleotides read TGTGCCAGCAGTAGGGGAGTCGGTAGCGGATCTAGCACAGATACGCAGTATTTT.

The chain is built from TRBV5-1 and TRBJ2-7; 8 positions agree with TRBD2. CDR3 length: 16 amino acids. Looked up from germline, CDR1 is SGHRS and CDR2 is YFSETQ. V trimming: 0 bases; J trimming: 4 bases; junction bases outside the gene matches: 9. CDR3 amino acids: CASSLAPGTRTYEQYF. Written as DNA, the CDR3 is TGCGCCAGCAGCTTGGCCCCCGGGACTAGAACATACGAGCAGTACTTC.

V and J are TRBV6-4 and TRBJ2-3; 8 bases match TRBD1. After removal of 5 bases from V and 1 base from J, the junction contained 2 bases not matched to a gene. The CDR3 covers 14 residues. Germline loops: CDR1 MRHNA, CDR2 SNTAGT. In nucleotides, the CDR3 is TGTGCCAGCAGTCCGGGACAGGGCACAGATACGCAGTATTTT. The encoded protein is CASSPGQGTDTQYF.

This clone was observed a single time. This chain connects TRBV19 to TRBJ1-3, with TRBD1 matching over 9 bases. The V gene's germline CDR1 is LNHDA and CDR2 SQIVND (reference sequence). With 6 bases clipped from V and 4 bases from J, the junction kept 4 bases outside the gene matches. The CDR3 extends over 14 amino acids. The CDR3 sequence: CASRPGQGGNTIYF. CDR3 bases: TGTGCCAGTAGGCCGGGACAGGGCGGAAACACCATATATTTT. Looking up the rest from reference TRBV19 and TRBJ1-3 gives the full variable domain: DGGITQSPKYLFRKEGQNVTLSCEQNLNHDAMYWYRQDPGQGLRLIYYSQIVNDFQKGDIAEGYSVSREKKESFPLTVTSAQKNPTAFYLCASRPGQGGNTIYFGEGSWLTVV.

The sample holds one count of this clone. J is TRBJ2-3 and V is TRBV19, with 13 bases identical to TRBD2. J was trimmed by 2 bases and V by 1 base; bases with no gene match: 3. In germline, CDR1 is LNHDA, CDR2 SQIVND (reference sequence). The CDR3 runs 17 residues. Written as DNA, the CDR3 is TGTGCCAGTAGTATAGGACTAGCGGGAGGCCCCACAGATACGCAGTATTTT. Its translation is CASSIGLAGGPTDTQYF. Looking up the rest from reference TRBV19 and TRBJ2-3 gives the full variable domain: DGGITQSPKYLFRKEGQNVTLSCEQNLNHDAMYWYRQDPGQGLRLIYYSQIVNDFQKGDIAEGYSVSREKKESFPLTVTSAQKNPTAFYLCASSIGLAGGPTDTQYFGPGTRLTVL.

The gene calls are TRBV4-1 and TRBJ2-1, with unresolved D. Trimming shortened V by 0 bases and J by 0 bases, and 9 bases separated the two germline ends. CDR1 and CDR2 from the germline V gene are MGHRA and YSYEKL. This CDR3 is built from 16 residues. CDR3 DNA: TGCGCCAGCAGCCAAGAAGATACGAGCTCCTACAATGAGCAGTTCTTC. It encodes CASSQEDTSSYNEQFF.

V is TRBV30 and J is TRBJ2-1, with 9 bases lining up with TRBD2. The germline V gene encodes CDR1 GTSNPN and CDR2 SVGIG (reference sequence). The V segment lost 4 bases and the J segment 4 bases; nucleotides outside the gene matches: 8. The CDR3 totals 15 residues. The CDR3 DNA sequence: TGTGCCTGGAATCAGGCGGGAGGGGGTTACAATGAGCAGTTCTTC. This codes for CAWNQAGGGYNEQFF. The full variable domain, in which reference TRBV30 and TRBJ2-1 provide the parts outside the CDR3, is SQTIHQWPATLVQPVGSPLSLECTVEGTSNPNLYWYRQAAGRGLQLLFYSVGIGQISSEVPQNLSASRPQDRQFILSSKKLLLSDSGFYLCAWNQAGGGYNEQFFGPGTRLTVL.

The chain combines TRBV9 with TRBJ1-3; tentatively, D is TRBD1 (6 bases). Per germline, CDR1 SGDLS and CDR2 YYNGEE. Deletions cut 3 bases from V and 0 bases from J, with 10 bases between. The CDR3 has 15 residues. In nucleotides, the CDR3 is TGTGCCAGCAGCGCCGGACAGAGCTCTGGAAACACCATATATTTT. Translation gives CASSAGQSSGNTIYF.

The V and J genes are TRBV18 and TRBJ2-7; D is perhaps TRBD2 (6 bases). V was clipped by 0 bases and J by 6 bases, with 9 bases between them. Germline lookup yields CDR1 KGHSH and CDR2 LQKENI. This CDR3 contains 13 residues. The CDR3 DNA sequence: TGTGCCAGCTCACCACCGGGAGGAGGCGAGCAGTACTTC. It encodes CASSPPGGGEQYF.

This clone was detected a few times. The rearrangement links TRBV10-2 to TRBJ1-2; TRBD1 might be the D (6 bases). V gave up 6 bases and J gave up 4 bases, with 15 bases separating them. Germline V gene sequence: CDR1 WSHSY, CDR2 SAAADI. This CDR3 contains 14 residues. Here the CDR3 DNA reads TGCGCCAGCAGCACACAGGGCATTAGCTATGGCTACACCTTC. It specifies CASSTQGISYGYTF.

The chain carries TRBV5-8 and TRBJ2-1, with 15 nucleotides matching TRBD2. Looked up from germline, CDR1 is SGHTS and CDR2 is YDEGEE. The CDR3 is 16 amino acids. The V gene end was trimmed by 1 base and the J gene end by 8 bases; junction bases not matched to a gene: 4. CDR3 bases: TGTGCCAGCAGCTTGTACGGACTAGCGGGAGGGGATGAGCAGTTCTTC. This sequence encodes CASSLYGLAGGDEQFF.

This chain uses TRBV6-5 with TRBJ2-7; 9 nucleotides line up with TRBD2. The CDR3 sequence is 14 residues long. Losses at the gene ends were 6 bases for V and 9 bases for J; bases not matched to a gene: 12. Germline V CDR1 and CDR2: MNHEY, SVGAGI. Here the CDR3 reads CASSSGTSFGGQYF. In nucleotides, the CDR3 is TGTGCCAGCAGCTCCGGGACTAGCTTTGGTGGGCAGTACTTC.

The CDR3 region is CASSLTPGTSGIGELFF. For the CDR3, the DNA is TGCGCCAGCAGCTTAACCCCCGGGACTAGCGGGATAGGGGAGCTGTTTTTT. J is TRBJ2-2 and V is TRBV5-1; 13 bases fit TRBD2. From germline, CDR1 is SGHRS and CDR2 YFSETQ. Losses at the gene ends were 2 bases for V and 8 bases for J; bases not matched to a gene: 9. The CDR3 loop spans 17 amino acids.

The rearrangement uses TRBV11-2 and TRBJ2-5; 10 nucleotides align to TRBD1. The CDR3 contains 13 residues. The trim removed 5 bases at V and 3 bases at J, leaving 0 bases unmatched. Germline lookup yields CDR1 SGHAT and CDR2 FQNNGV. The DNA of the CDR3 is TGTGCCAGCAGCGGACAGGGGGAAGAGACCCAGTACTTC. Its protein is CASSGQGEETQYF.

The chain carries TRBV4-2 and TRBJ1-1; maybe TRBD1 (6 bases). The germline V and J ends were trimmed by 0 bases and 0 bases, with 14 bases remaining between them. In germline, CDR1 is LGHNA, CDR2 YNFKEQ. The CDR3 is made up of 17 amino acids. This chain's CDR3 is CASSQDFATGMNTEAFF. The CDR3 DNA is TGTGCCAGCAGCCAAGATTTCGCGACAGGCATGAACACTGAAGCTTTCTTT.

V and J are TRBV2 and TRBJ2-7; 10 nucleotides line up with TRBD2. V lost 5 bases, J lost 2 bases, and 3 bases stayed unmatched. Germline V gene sequence: CDR1 SNHLY, CDR2 FYNNEI. The CDR3 is made up of 14 amino acids. The chain's CDR3 is CASSHGTSAYEQYF. The CDR3 region has the DNA TGTGCCAGCAGTCACGGGACTAGCGCCTACGAGCAGTACTTC.

V usage is TRBV29-1 and J usage is TRBJ2-3, with unresolved D. This CDR3 comprises 10 residues. In germline, CDR1 is SQVTM, CDR2 ANQGSEA. Trimming removed 7 bases at V and 2 bases at J, with 4 bases between. This CDR3 reads CSALTDTQYF. The CDR3 nucleotides are TGCAGCGCTCTCACAGATACGCAGTATTTT.

In this sample, this clone turned up once. This chain joins TRBV28 and TRBJ2-3; 7 nucleotides match TRBD2. Trimming removed 1 base from V and 2 bases from J; junction bases left unmatched: 12. Germline V gene lookup returns CDR1 MDHEN and CDR2 SYDVKM. The CDR3 runs to 18 residues. The CDR3 sequence: CASSLSGGLTGPTDTQYF. CDR3 coding DNA: TGTGCCAGCAGTTTATCCGGGGGACTAACGGGGCCCACAGATACGCAGTATTTT.

The V and J genes are TRBV7-8 and TRBJ2-2; D might be TRBD2 (5 bases). The CDR3 is 18 residues long. Trimming removed 2 bases from V and 3 bases from J, with 19 bases in between. Germline assignment: CDR1 SGHVS and CDR2 FQNEAQ. Written as DNA, the CDR3 is TGTGCCAGCAGCTTATCTTTCTCTTTTTTGGGAGACACCGGGGAGCTGTTTTTT. Translation: CASSLSFSFLGDTGELFF.

The genes are TRBV18 and TRBJ2-1; 9 positions match TRBD2. The CDR3 runs to 18 residues. From germline, CDR1 is KGHSH and CDR2 LQKENI. V lost 4 bases and J lost 5; bases outside the gene matches: 15. This CDR3 reads CASSLNPTGLARNNEQFF. In nucleotides, the CDR3 is TGTGCCAGCTCACTCAACCCTACCGGACTAGCGCGAAACAATGAGCAGTTCTTC.